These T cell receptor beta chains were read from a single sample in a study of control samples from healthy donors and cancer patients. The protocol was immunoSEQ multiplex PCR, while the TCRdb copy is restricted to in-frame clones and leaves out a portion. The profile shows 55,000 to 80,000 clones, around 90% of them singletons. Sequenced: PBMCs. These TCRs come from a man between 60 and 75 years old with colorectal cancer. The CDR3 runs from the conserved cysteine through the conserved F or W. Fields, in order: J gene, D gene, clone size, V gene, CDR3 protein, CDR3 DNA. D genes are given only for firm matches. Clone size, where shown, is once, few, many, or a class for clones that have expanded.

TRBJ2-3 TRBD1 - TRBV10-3 CAITRTGTDTQYF TGTGCCATCACTAGGACAGGGACAGATACGCAGTATTTT
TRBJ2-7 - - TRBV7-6 CASSLRSVRGEYEQYF TGTGCCAGCAGCTTAAGGTCCGTAAGGGGTGAGTACGAGCAGTACTTC
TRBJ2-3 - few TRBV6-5 CASRKMGGGTDTQYF TGTGCCAGCAGAAAGATGGGGGGCGGCACAGATACGCAGTATTTT
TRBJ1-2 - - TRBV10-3 CAISEVQGPGGGYTF TGTGCCATCAGTGAGGTACAGGGCCCTGGTGGTGGCTACACCTTC
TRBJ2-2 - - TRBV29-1 CSVSTRGRRTGELFF TGCAGCGTCTCGACGCGGGGGCGCCGAACCGGGGAGCTGTTTTTT
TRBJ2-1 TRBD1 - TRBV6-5 CASSRTGKQFF TGTGCCAGCAGCCGGACAGGGAAGCAGTTCTTC
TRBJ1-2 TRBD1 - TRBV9 CASSLPGTGAYGYTF TGTGCCAGCAGCCTACCCGGGACAGGGGCCTATGGCTACACCTTC
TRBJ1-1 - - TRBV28 CASSPGHRIMNTEAFF TGTGCCAGCAGTCCGGGACATAGGATTATGAACACTGAAGCTTTCTTT
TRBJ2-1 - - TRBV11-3 CASSLVAGVGEQFF TGTGCCAGCAGCTTAGTAGCAGGGGTGGGTGAGCAGTTCTTC
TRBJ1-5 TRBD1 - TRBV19 CATQNRGNQPQHF TGTGCCACACAGAACAGGGGGAATCAGCCCCAGCATTTT
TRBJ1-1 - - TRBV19 CASSPGGITEAFF TGTGCCAGTAGTCCCGGGGGAATCACTGAAGCTTTCTTT
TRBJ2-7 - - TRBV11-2 CASSLSGGGLYEQYF TGTGCCAGCAGCTTAAGCGGCGGGGGCCTCTACGAGCAGTACTTC
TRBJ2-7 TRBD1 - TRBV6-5 CASSQTGNEQYF TGTGCCAGCAGCCAGACAGGGAACGAGCAGTACTTC